This T cell receptor beta chain stems from a study of spatial heterogeneity in lung cancer. Study details: Where available, sequencing covered follow-up PBMC samples, taken at a median of around two years after resection.

J lost 4 bases, V lost 7 bases, and 8 bases had no gene match. This CDR3 has 17 residues. The germline V gene encodes CDR1 LNHDA and CDR2 SQIVND (reference sequence). This sample's time point: blood at routine non-recurrence follow-up after resection. Tumor, nontumor lung or frozen PBMC supplied whole RNA, sequenced without sorting. This clonotype appeared many times. One entry per CDR3 protein, called by TCRdb with MiXCR from the 5' RACE reads. The sample records under 20,000 distinct CDR3 sequences, more than 8.5% being singletons. The specimen was PBMCs, collected at follow-up. The receptor was derived from a female donor with early-stage non-small cell lung cancer. The chain is built from TRBV19 and TRBJ2-2; 14 positions agree with TRBD2. CDR3 in amino acids: CASTLGLAGDLTGELFF. CDR3 coding DNA: TGTGCCAGTACCCTGGGACTAGCGGGAGACCTCACCGGGGAGCTGTTTTTT. The full variable domain, in which reference TRBV19 and TRBJ2-2 provide the parts outside the CDR3, is DGGITQSPKYLFRKEGQNVTLSCEQNLNHDAMYWYRQDPGQGLRLIYYSQIVNDFQKGDIAEGYSVSREKKESFPLTVTSAQKNPTAFYLCASTLGLAGDLTGELFFGEGSRLTVL.